The 10 T cell receptor beta chains below all came from one sample that was sequenced in a study of blood T cell repertoires in COVID-19. Clones were sequenced by immunoSEQ multiplex PCR, and TCRdb holds only the in-frame ones, with some missing. Of 250,000 or so clones in the sample, around 81% are singletons; the top ten hold more than 6%. What was sequenced was peripheral blood. Receptors originate from a woman in her sixties with active or convalescent COVID-19.

V and J are TRBV11-1 and TRBJ1-1; 7 bases match TRBD1. The CDR3 has 12 residues. V shed 5 bases, J shed 8 bases, and the junction held 5 bases outside the gene matches. Germline V gene lookup returns CDR1 SGHAT and CDR2 FQDESV (reference sequence). The CDR3 protein is CASSPDRAEAFF. The CDR3 coding sequence is TGTGCCAGCAGCCCAGACAGGGCGGAAGCTTTCTTT.

The rearrangement links TRBV6-1 to TRBJ2-5; 7 bases fit TRBD2. Germline CDR1 is MNHNS and CDR2 is SASEGT. The V and J ends lost 2 bases and 5 bases, in that order; junction bases with no gene match: 8. The CDR3 loop spans 15 amino acids. CDR3 in amino acids: CASSERELATETQYF. CDR3 bases: TGTGCCAGCAGTGAACGGGAACTAGCGACCGAGACCCAGTACTTC.

The chain carries TRBV6-5 and TRBJ2-7, with 10 bases aligning to TRBD2. J was trimmed by 2 bases and V by 6 bases; bases with no gene match: 4. The CDR3 runs to 14 residues. The germline V gene encodes CDR1 MNHEY and CDR2 SVGAGI. The CDR3 loop reads CASRLGLATYEQYF. CDR3 coding DNA: TGTGCCAGCAGGCTGGGACTAGCGACCTACGAGCAGTACTTC.

This chain links TRBV28 with TRBJ1-5; D is unresolved. The ends were cut back, 2 bases at V and 2 bases at J, with 13 bases in the middle. The CDR3 has 16 amino acids. Germline-derived CDR1 and CDR2 are MDHEN and SYDVKM. The CDR3 protein is CASSLISSEGNQPQHF. The CDR3 DNA reads as TGTGCCAGCAGTTTAATCTCCTCGGAGGGCAATCAGCCCCAGCATTTT.

The chain joins TRBV5-1 to TRBJ2-5, with 9 bases that match TRBD2. This CDR3 has 14 amino acids. Germline V gives CDR1 SGHRS, CDR2 YFSETQ. V lost 7 bases, J lost 5 bases, and 9 bases stayed unmatched. For the CDR3, the DNA is TGCGCCAGCCGGTCAGCGGGAGGTGAGGAGACCCAGTACTTC. It yields the protein CASRSAGGEETQYF.

This clone was detected only once. The gene calls are TRBV7-9 and TRBJ1-2; D gene ambiguous. The germline gives CDR1 SEHNR, CDR2 FQNEAQ (reference sequence). V lost 7 bases, J lost 3 bases, and 21 bases lay in between. This CDR3 has 16 residues. The CDR3 region is CASTLPSQIKDYGYTF. CDR3 sequence (DNA): TGTGCCAGCACCCTTCCTTCACAGATCAAGGACTATGGCTACACCTTC.

The chain has TRBV11-2 and TRBJ1-1; 10 nucleotides agree with TRBD1. In germline, CDR1 is SGHAT, CDR2 FQNNGV. The V and J ends lost 3 bases and 6 bases, in that order; junction bases with no gene match: 4. This CDR3 region has 14 residues. The CDR3 protein is CASSLTGGTAEAFF. CDR3 DNA sequence: TGTGCCAGCAGCTTGACAGGGGGCACGGCTGAAGCTTTCTTT.

The J gene is TRBJ2-7, the V gene TRBV27; 7 bases align to TRBD1. The CDR3 length is 10 residues. CDR1 is MNHEY, CDR2 SMNVEV, per germline (reference sequence). Trimming took 6 bases from V and 9 from J; bases not matched to a gene: 2. In DNA, the CDR3 is TGTGCCAGCAGAGGGACAGCGCAGTACTTC. It yields the protein CASRGTAQYF.

The table lists this clone with a few counts. The rearrangement links TRBV11-3 to TRBJ2-1; D call uncertain. Germline V lookup: CDR1 SGHNT, CDR2 YENEEA. Deletions cut 1 base from V and 5 bases from J, with 6 bases between. The CDR3 runs 13 residues. The CDR3 coding sequence is TGTGCCAGCAGCTTAGGGCCAAACAATGAGCAGTTCTTC. Protein product: CASSLGPNNEQFF.

The chain couples TRBV28 to TRBJ2-3; D is possibly TRBD1 (6 bases). Germline V CDR1 and CDR2: MDHEN, SYDVKM. CDR3 size: 16 residues. Trimming shortened V by 3 bases and J by 0 bases, and 13 bases separated the two germline ends. In DNA form, the CDR3 reads TGTGCCAGCAGTTTGGGGGCAGGGGCTAGCACAGATACGCAGTATTTT. It translates to CASSLGAGASTDTQYF. Full variable domain (rest looked up from reference TRBV28 and TRBJ2-3): DVKVTQSSRYLVKRTGEKVFLECVQDMDHENMFWYRQDPGLGLRLIYFSYDVKMKEKGDIPEGYSVSREKKERFSLILESASTNQTSMYLCASSLGAGASTDTQYFGPGTRLTVL.